The clone carrying this TCR beta chain was counted many times. Time point meaning: blood at routine non-recurrence follow-up after resection. Without sorting, whole RNA was sequenced from tumor, nontumor lung or frozen PBMC. MiXCR, run by TCRdb on the 5' RACE reads, gives a single entry per CDR3 protein. Of some 120,000 distinct CDR3 sequences in the sample, 9% to 15% were seen once. This record comes from a study of spatial heterogeneity in lung cancer. Study as a whole: Sequencing was performed on follow-up PBMC samples when available, collected at a median of approximately two years after resection. There were consistently more beta-chain sequences detected than alpha-chain sequences.

This CDR3 is 15 amino acids long. The V gene lost 5 bases and the J gene lost 5 bases, with 18 bases spanning the gap. The starting material was PBMCs, obtained at follow-up. The sequence derives from a male donor with early-stage non-small cell lung cancer. The J gene is TRBJ1-1, the V gene TRBV12-3 or TRBV12-4; weak D call: TRBD1 (5 bases). The CDR3 bases are TGTGCCAGCAGTCACAGTGTGGGCAAGGGGACTGAAGCTTTCTTT. Its translation is CASSHSVGKGTEAFF.